The 27 T cell receptor beta chains below come from one sample, sequenced in a study of post-analysis software for immune sequencing data. Regarding the study as a whole: Included in a set of about 5 TRBV segments more frequent in patients than controls were TRBV5-6, TRBV5-1 and TRBV20-1.

These receptors' antigens are unknown. TCR beta cDNA libraries had unique molecular identifiers. One entry per CDR3 protein, called by TCRdb with MiXCR from the PCR reads. The sample has 650,000 to 850,000 distinct CDR3 sequences, 46% seen once; the top ten hold approximately 5%. The sample comprised blood. The receptor source for this set is a girl aged 5-17 years with multiple sclerosis.

The chain couples TRBV15 to TRBJ2-7; the D gene could be TRBD1 or TRBD2 (5 bases each). This CDR3 spans 15 amino acids. The V end was cut by 0 bases, the J end by 1 base, with 10 bases between. Germline V gene lookup returns CDR1 LNHNV and CDR2 YYDKDF (reference sequence). CDR3 region: CATSRDPGLSYEQYF. The CDR3 DNA is TGTGCCACCAGCAGAGACCCGGGGCTTTCCTACGAGCAGTACTTC.

This clonotype was seen once. The chain combines TRBV10-3 with TRBJ2-7, with TRBD2 matching over 8 bases. Germline V gene lookup returns CDR1 ENHRY and CDR2 SYGVKD. Germline trimming cut 0 bases from V and 1 base from J; bases unmatched to any gene: 5. The CDR3 extends over 16 amino acids. The CDR3 protein is CAISESRTSFSYEQYF. CDR3 DNA: TGTGCCATCAGTGAGTCCCGGACTAGCTTTTCCTACGAGCAGTACTTC.

The CDR3 bases are TGTGCCAGCAGGCCCTCCCCCGGCAGGGCCTACGAGCAGTACTTC. Its translation: CASRPSPGRAYEQYF. The rearrangement uses TRBV6-5 and TRBJ2-7, with D perhaps matching TRBD1 (5 bases). The CDR3 length is 15 residues. Trimming cost V 6 bases and J 2 bases, with 17 bases left between them. CDR1 is MNHEY and CDR2 is SVGAGI in the germline V gene.

This rearrangement joins TRBV12-5 to TRBJ2-7; TRBD1 might be the D (7 bases). CDR1 and CDR2 from the germline V gene are LGHNT and FRNRAP. This CDR3 is built from 15 residues. V lost 0 bases and J 1 base, leaving 10 bases between the germline ends. The CDR3 DNA is TGTGCTAGTGGTTTGGTACCAGGGGGGTCCTACGAGCAGTACTTC. Its translation: CASGLVPGGSYEQYF.

V gene TRBV6-6 combines with J gene TRBJ2-7; TRBD2 matches at 10 bases. Germline V gene data show CDR1 as MNHNY and CDR2 as SVGAGI (reference sequence). CDR3 size: 15 residues. V lost 4 bases, J lost 4 bases, and 7 bases stayed unmatched. CDR3 residues: CASSSTSGSGYEQYF. The CDR3 DNA follows: TGTGCCAGCAGTTCGACTAGCGGGTCTGGGTACGAGCAGTACTTC.

The genes are TRBV11-3 and TRBJ2-7, with D possibly being TRBD1 (6 bases). The V end was cut by 0 bases, the J end by 3 bases, with 15 bases between. The CDR3 has 16 amino acids. Germline V lookup: CDR1 SGHNT, CDR2 YENEEA. The DNA for the CDR3 is TGTGCCAGCAGCTTAGATAGGCTGGGACACCTCTACGAGCAGTACTTC. This codes for CASSLDRLGHLYEQYF. Supplemented by reference TRBV11-3 and TRBJ2-7, the full variable domain reads EAGVVQSPRYKIIEKKQPVAFWCNPISGHNTLYWYLQNLGQGPELLIRYENEEAVDDSQLPKDRFSAERLKGVDSTLKIQPAELGDSAVYLCASSLDRLGHLYEQYFGPGTRLTVT.

V gene TRBV4-1 combines with J gene TRBJ2-7, with 7 bases matching TRBD2. Trimming at V came to 0 bases and at J to 6 bases, leaving 17 bases not matched to a gene. Germline V gene data show CDR1 as MGHRA and CDR2 as YSYEKL. CDR3 size: 18 residues. The CDR3, as DNA: TGCGCCAGCAGCCAAGAAGCAACGGGAGGTGGGAGGGCTTTCGAGCAGTACTTC. Its translation: CASSQEATGGGRAFEQYF.

This clonotype was seen once. The rearrangement links TRBV12-3 or TRBV12-4 to TRBJ2-4, with a weak D call TRBD2 (6 bases). V shed 5 bases and J shed 13 bases, with 15 bases lying between them. This CDR3 comprises 12 residues. CDR3 protein: CASSLYPGEQYF. DNA of the CDR3: TGTGCCAGCAGTCTTTATCCGGGGGAGCAGTACTTC.

V and J are TRBV30 and TRBJ2-3; D is tentatively TRBD1 or TRBD2 (5 bases each). CDR1 GTSNPN and CDR2 SVGIG come from the germline V gene (reference sequence). The CDR3 spans 13 residues. V was clipped by 4 bases and J by 2 bases, with 10 bases between them. This chain's CDR3 is CAWNPGTTDTQYF. In nucleotides, the CDR3 is TGTGCCTGGAATCCCGGGACCACAGATACGCAGTATTTT.

The chain recombines TRBV5-1 with TRBJ2-4; possible D gene TRBD2, 5 bases. The DNA matches TRBJ2-5 better at its end, which makes the J call doubtful. Germline assignment: CDR1 SGHRS and CDR2 YFSETQ. The CDR3 consists of 12 residues. Here the CDR3 reads CASYRPGETQYF. CDR3 DNA sequence: TGCGCCAGCTACCGCCCGGGGGAGACCCAGTACTTC.

V is TRBV3-1 and J is TRBJ2-1, with D perhaps matching TRBD1 or TRBD2 (5 bases each). CDR1 and CDR2 from the germline V gene are LGHDT and YNNKEL (reference sequence). Trimming took 1 base from V and 7 from J, leaving 11 bases between them. This CDR3 is built from 14 residues. CDR3 DNA: TGTGCCAGCAGCCAAGCGAGGGGTAAGAATGAGCAGTTCTTC. Protein product: CASSQARGKNEQFF.

The chain is built from TRBV24-1 and TRBJ2-5; weak D call: TRBD1 (6 bases). CDR3 length equals 14 residues. The germline V and J ends were trimmed by 2 bases and 5 bases, with 11 bases remaining between them. Looked up from germline, CDR1 is KGHDR and CDR2 is SFDVKD. DNA of the CDR3: TGTGCCACCAGTGATTCAGGGGTACGGGAGACCCAGTACTTC. Protein product: CATSDSGVRETQYF.

A few counts support this clonotype. One end of the junction varies from germline; a read error may be responsible. The chain employs TRBV7-9 and TRBJ2-3; D may match TRBD1 or TRBD2 (5 bases each). CDR1 and CDR2 from the germline V gene are SEHNR and FQNEAQ (reference sequence). The CDR3 is 17 amino acids. CDR3 nucleotides: TGTGCCAGCAGGTTAGCCCTTCCGTGGGGGAGCACAGATACGCAGTATTTT. Encoded protein: CASRLALPWGSTDTQYF.

The chain employs TRBV6-1 and TRBJ1-5, with D uncertain. V lost 5 bases, J lost 0 bases, and 11 bases lay in between. Germline CDR1 MNHNS, CDR2 SASEGT. This CDR3 is 15 amino acids long. Written as DNA, the CDR3 is TGTGCCAGCAGTCCGACGGTCTATAGCAATCAGCCCCAGCATTTT. Its protein product is CASSPTVYSNQPQHF.

This clonotype has a handful of counts. V is TRBV20-1 and J is TRBJ2-7; D is unclear. Germline CDR1 and CDR2: DFQATT and SNEGSKA (reference sequence). The CDR3 consists of 12 residues. Trimming pared 6 bases from V and 1 base from J, leaving 10 bases between. CDR3 loop: CSAPSESYEQYF. The DNA for the CDR3 is TGCAGTGCCCCGAGCGAGTCCTACGAGCAGTACTTC.

V and J are TRBV7-9 and TRBJ1-1; D is ambiguous. The CDR3 consists of 12 residues. V was pared by 8 bases and J by 11 bases, with 18 bases between. From germline, CDR1 is SEHNR and CDR2 FQNEAQ (reference sequence). The DNA for the CDR3 is TGTGCCAGCGGGCCCTGGGCGGACGGCGCTTTCTTT. Protein sequence: CASGPWADGAFF.

This clonotype was seen once. The chain has TRBV7-6 and TRBJ1-2; no firm D call. Germline CDR1 reads SGHVS; CDR2 reads FNYEAQ. Trimming left V 5 bases short and J 8 bases short, with 18 bases between. The CDR3 consists of 14 residues. The CDR3 region is CASSPMSTIGGYTF. CDR3 nucleotide sequence: TGTGCCAGCAGCCCCATGTCAACCATCGGGGGCTACACCTTC.

V usage is TRBV27 and J usage is TRBJ1-5; D may be TRBD1 (5 bases). This CDR3 comprises 14 residues. From germline, CDR1 is MNHEY and CDR2 SMNVEV (reference sequence). Trimming pared 6 bases from V and 6 bases from J, leaving 15 bases between. The CDR3 sequence is CASRLGGWGQPQHF. The CDR3 DNA reads as TGTGCCAGCAGGTTGGGGGGGTGGGGTCAGCCCCAGCATTTT.

Only one count was recorded for this clonotype. The chain employs TRBV19 and TRBJ1-2; D not certain. V was pared by 2 bases and J by 6 bases, with 16 bases between. CDR1 and CDR2 from the germline V gene are LNHDA and SQIVND (reference sequence). The CDR3 runs to 15 residues. The CDR3 DNA is TGTGCCAGTAGTATATCAACGCCAAGGTTGGATGGCTACACCTTC. This translates into CASSISTPRLDGYTF.

J is TRBJ2-1 and V is TRBV4-1, with 13 positions matching TRBD2. J gave up 8 bases and V 4 bases, and 2 bases lay outside the gene matches. Germline V gene lookup returns CDR1 MGHRA and CDR2 YSYEKL. The CDR3 length is 14 residues. In DNA, the CDR3 is TGCGCCAGCAGCCTCGGACTAGCGGGAGATGAGCAGTTCTTC. This translates into CASSLGLAGDEQFF.

The rearrangement joins TRBV20-1 to TRBJ2-7, with 13 bases identical to TRBD2. Trimming took 3 bases from V and 4 from J; bases not matched to a gene: 9. Per germline, CDR1 DFQATT and CDR2 SNEGSKA (reference sequence). The CDR3 runs to 16 residues. The CDR3 region has the DNA TGCAGTGCTAGGGTTCCGGGACTAGCGGGACCATACGAGCAGTACTTC. It translates to CSARVPGLAGPYEQYF.

The V and J genes are TRBV24-1 and TRBJ2-5; TRBD2 matches at 7 bases. CDR3 length: 17 amino acids. CDR1 and CDR2 (germline): KGHDR, SFDVKD. J gave up 0 bases and V 5 bases, and 11 bases lay outside the gene matches. The CDR3 bases are TGTGCCACCAGTGGTCTCTCAGCGGGACCGTACCAAGAGACCCAGTACTTC. Protein: CATSGLSAGPYQETQYF.

This clonotype was counted only a few times. This chain connects TRBV13 to TRBJ2-1; TRBD1 or TRBD2 may be the D gene (5 bases each). Looked up from germline, CDR1 is PRHDT and CDR2 is FYEKMQ (reference sequence). This CDR3 region has 16 residues. Trimming left V 5 bases short and J 4 bases short, with 18 bases between. The CDR3 protein is CASSHLAGRGYNEQFF. DNA of the CDR3: TGTGCCAGCAGCCATTTAGCAGGGAGAGGGTACAATGAGCAGTTCTTC.

V usage is TRBV12-3 or TRBV12-4 and J usage is TRBJ2-1, with 9 positions matching TRBD1. The junction had 8 bases not matched to a gene; V was cut back by 5 bases and J by 6 bases. The CDR3 extends over 15 amino acids. This chain's CDR3 is CASSPPGQGLNEQFF. The CDR3 DNA is TGTGCCAGCAGTCCTCCGGGACAGGGTCTCAATGAGCAGTTCTTC.

This chain joins TRBV5-1 and TRBJ2-4; 9 bases fit TRBD1. Germline assignment: CDR1 SGHRS and CDR2 YFSETQ. This CDR3 contains 15 residues. V shed 3 bases and J 6 bases; nucleotides not matched to a gene: 7. CDR3 nucleotide sequence: TGCGCCAGCAGCTACAGACAGGGGGGAGTAAACATTCAGTACTTC. As protein: CASSYRQGGVNIQYF.

The J gene is TRBJ2-7, the V gene TRBV7-2; 7 bases map to TRBD2. The CDR3 length is 17 residues. With 0 bases clipped from V and 0 bases from J, the junction kept 8 bases outside the gene matches. Germline V lookup: CDR1 SGHTA, CDR2 FQGNSA. The CDR3 coding sequence is TGTGCCAGCAGCTTAGCTCGTTCTAGCGGATTCTCCTACGAGCAGTACTTC. It codes for CASSLARSSGFSYEQYF. The variable domain in full, with the rest retrieved from reference TRBV7-2 and TRBJ2-7, is GAGVSQSPSNKVTEKGKDVELRCDPISGHTALYWYRQSLGQGLEFLIYFQGNSAPDKSGLPSDRFSAERTGGSVSTLTIQRTQQEDSAVYLCASSLARSSGFSYEQYFGPGTRLTVT.

This chain joins TRBV29-1 and TRBJ2-5, with 14 bases lining up with TRBD2. The end of the DNA aligns better with TRBJ2-7, so the J call may be wrong. This CDR3 spans 15 amino acids. Germline-derived CDR1 and CDR2 are SQVTM and ANQGSEA. CDR3: CSVGGTSGSLNEQYF. In DNA form, the CDR3 reads TGCAGCGTTGGGGGGACTAGCGGGAGTCTAAACGAGCAGTACTTC.